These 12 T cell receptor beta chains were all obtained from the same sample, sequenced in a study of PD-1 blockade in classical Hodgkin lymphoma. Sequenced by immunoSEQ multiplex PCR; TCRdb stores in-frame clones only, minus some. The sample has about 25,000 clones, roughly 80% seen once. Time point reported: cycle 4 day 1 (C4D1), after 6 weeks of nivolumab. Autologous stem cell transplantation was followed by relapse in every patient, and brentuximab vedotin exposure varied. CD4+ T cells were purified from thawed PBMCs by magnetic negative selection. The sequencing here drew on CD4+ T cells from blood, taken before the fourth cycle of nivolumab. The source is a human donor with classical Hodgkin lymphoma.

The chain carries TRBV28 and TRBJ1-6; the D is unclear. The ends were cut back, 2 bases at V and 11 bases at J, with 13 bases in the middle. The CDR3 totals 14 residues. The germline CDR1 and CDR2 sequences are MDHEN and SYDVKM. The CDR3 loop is CASSLAGPETPLHF. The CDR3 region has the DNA TGTGCCAGCAGTTTAGCAGGTCCTGAAACACCCCTCCACTTT.

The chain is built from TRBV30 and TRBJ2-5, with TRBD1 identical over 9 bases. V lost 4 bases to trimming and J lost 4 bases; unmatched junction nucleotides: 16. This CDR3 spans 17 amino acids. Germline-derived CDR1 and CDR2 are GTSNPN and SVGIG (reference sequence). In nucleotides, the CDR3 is TGTGCCTGGAAAGGATCGACTCCGGGACAGGGAGGAGAGACCCAGTACTTC. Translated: CAWKGSTPGQGGETQYF.

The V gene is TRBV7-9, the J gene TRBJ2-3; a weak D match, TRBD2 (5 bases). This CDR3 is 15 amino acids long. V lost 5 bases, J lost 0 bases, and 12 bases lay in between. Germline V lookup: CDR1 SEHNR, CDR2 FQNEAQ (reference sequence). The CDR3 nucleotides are TGTGCCAGCAGCCAGGACTCGACTAGCACAGATACGCAGTATTTT. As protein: CASSQDSTSTDTQYF.

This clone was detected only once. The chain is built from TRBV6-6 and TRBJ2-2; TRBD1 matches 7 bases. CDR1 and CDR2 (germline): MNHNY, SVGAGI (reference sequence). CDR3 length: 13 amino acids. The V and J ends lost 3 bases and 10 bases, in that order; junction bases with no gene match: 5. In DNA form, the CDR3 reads TGTGCCAGCAGTTATGCCGGGACAGCGGAGCTGTTTTTT. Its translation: CASSYAGTAELFF.

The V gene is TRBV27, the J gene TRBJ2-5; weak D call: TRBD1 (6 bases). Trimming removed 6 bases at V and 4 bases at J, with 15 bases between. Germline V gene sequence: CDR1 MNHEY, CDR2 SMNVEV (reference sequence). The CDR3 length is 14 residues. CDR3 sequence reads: CASRTDSGPETQYF. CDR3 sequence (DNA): TGTGCCAGCAGGACGGACAGTGGTCCAGAGACCCAGTACTTC.

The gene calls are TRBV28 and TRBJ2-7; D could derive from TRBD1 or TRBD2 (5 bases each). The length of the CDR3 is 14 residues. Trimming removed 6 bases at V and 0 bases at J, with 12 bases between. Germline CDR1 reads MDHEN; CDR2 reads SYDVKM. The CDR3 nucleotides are TGTGCCAGCAGCACCCCAGGGAGCTCCTACGAGCAGTACTTC. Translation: CASSTPGSSYEQYF.

The CDR3 coding sequence is TGTGCCAGCAGTGCCGCACAGGGGGGCAATCAGCCCCAGCATTTT. Residues: CASSAAQGGNQPQHF. The J gene is TRBJ1-5, the V gene TRBV28; 8 positions agree with TRBD1. CDR3 length equals 15 residues. Trimming took 5 bases from V and 2 from J; bases not matched to a gene: 5. The germline gives CDR1 MDHEN, CDR2 SYDVKM.

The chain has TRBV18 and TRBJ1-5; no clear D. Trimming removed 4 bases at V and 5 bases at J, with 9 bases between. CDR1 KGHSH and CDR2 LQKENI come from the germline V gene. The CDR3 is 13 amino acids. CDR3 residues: CASSLSRDQPQHF. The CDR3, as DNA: TGTGCCAGCTCACTGTCGAGGGATCAGCCCCAGCATTTT.

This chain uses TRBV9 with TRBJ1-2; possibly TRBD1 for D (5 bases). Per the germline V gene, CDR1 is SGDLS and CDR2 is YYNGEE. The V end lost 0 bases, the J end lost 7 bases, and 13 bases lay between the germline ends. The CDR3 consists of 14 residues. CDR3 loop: CASSVDGGIRGYTF. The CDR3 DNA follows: TGTGCCAGCAGCGTAGACGGGGGGATTCGTGGCTACACCTTC.

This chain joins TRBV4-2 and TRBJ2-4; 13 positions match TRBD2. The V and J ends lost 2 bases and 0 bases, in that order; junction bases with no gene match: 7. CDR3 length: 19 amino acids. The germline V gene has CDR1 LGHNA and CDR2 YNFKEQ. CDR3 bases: TGTGCCAGCAGCCAATCACGGACTAGCGGGGGTCTAGCCAAAAACATTCAGTACTTC. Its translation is CASSQSRTSGGLAKNIQYF.

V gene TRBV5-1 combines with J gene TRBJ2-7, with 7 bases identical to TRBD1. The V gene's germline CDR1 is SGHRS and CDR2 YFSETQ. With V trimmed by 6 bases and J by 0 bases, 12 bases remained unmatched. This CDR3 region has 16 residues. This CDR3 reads CASTTGQPTSSYEQYF. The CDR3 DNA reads TGCGCCAGCACCACGGGACAGCCCACGAGCTCCTACGAGCAGTACTTC.

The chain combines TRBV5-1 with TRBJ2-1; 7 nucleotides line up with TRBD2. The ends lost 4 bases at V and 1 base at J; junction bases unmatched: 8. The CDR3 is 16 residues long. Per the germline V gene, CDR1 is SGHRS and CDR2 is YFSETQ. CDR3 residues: CASSLREGSSYNEQFF. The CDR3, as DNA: TGCGCCAGCAGCCTGAGGGAGGGCAGTTCCTACAATGAGCAGTTCTTC.